The clone carrying this TCR beta chain was recorded many times. What it recognizes is unknown. cDNA serving as the sequencing template came from extracted, reverse transcribed RNA. Sequenced by immunoSEQ multiplex PCR; TCRdb stores in-frame clones only, minus some. The data show 200,000 to 250,000 clones, roughly two fifths seen once. The data are from a study of CD8+ T cells in alopecia areata. Study details: The tofacitinib course ran for 6 to 18 months and was followed by 6 months off drug.

Study findings and constraints: Tofacitinib significantly brought down scalp clonality and expanded CD8+ clones among top 100.

The treatment here: oral pan-JAK inhibitor, 5-10 mg twice daily. From germline, CDR1 is SNHLY and CDR2 FYNNEI. The CDR3 extends over 17 amino acids. Losses at the gene ends were 6 bases for V and 0 bases for J; bases not matched to a gene: 11. Sequences were derived from CD4+ T cells sorted from blood, sampled at approximately week 30, from a patient treated with tofacitinib. The sequence derives from a human donor with alopecia areata. The genes are TRBV2 and TRBJ2-1; 7 nucleotides align to TRBD1. CDR3 bases: TGTGCCAGCAGAGCCCGGACAGGCGCCAACTCCTACAATGAGCAGTTCTTC. Amino acids: CASRARTGANSYNEQFF. Drawing the rest from reference TRBV2 and TRBJ2-1, the complete variable domain is EPEVTQTPSHQVTQMGQEVILRCVPISNHLYFYWYRQILGQKVEFLVSFYNNEISEKSEIFDDQFSVERPDGSNFTLKIRSTKLEDSAMYFCASRARTGANSYNEQFFGPGTRLTVL.